This T cell receptor beta chain was recorded in a study of T cells in localized non-small cell lung cancer. Libraries were prepared by immunoSEQ multiplex PCR; TCRdb keeps only in-frame clonotypes and omits some of them. Of about 52,000 clones in the sample, around nine tenths were seen once. Germline-derived CDR1 and CDR2 are LNHDA and SQIVND (reference sequence). The CDR3 consists of 16 residues. V was trimmed by 3 bases and J by 0 bases, leaving 9 bases between them. The chain is built from TRBV19 and TRBJ1-6; tentative D call: TRBD1 (6 bases). The clonotype comes from a female donor with stage II lung adenocarcinoma. Sequenced material: PBMCs, taken before any cancer treatment. This CDR3 reads CASSIGGGSYNSPLHF. CDR3 in DNA: TGTGCCAGTAGTATCGGAGGGGGCTCCTATAATTCACCCCTCCACTTT.